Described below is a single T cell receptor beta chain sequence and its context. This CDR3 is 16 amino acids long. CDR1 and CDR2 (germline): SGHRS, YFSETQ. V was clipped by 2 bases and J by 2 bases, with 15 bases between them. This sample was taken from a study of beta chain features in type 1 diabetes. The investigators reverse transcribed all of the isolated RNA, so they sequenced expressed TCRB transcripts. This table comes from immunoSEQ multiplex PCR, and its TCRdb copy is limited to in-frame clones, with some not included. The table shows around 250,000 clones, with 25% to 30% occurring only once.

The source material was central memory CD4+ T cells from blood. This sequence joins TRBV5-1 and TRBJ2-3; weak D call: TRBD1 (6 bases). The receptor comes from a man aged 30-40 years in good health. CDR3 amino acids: CASSLLGGATTDTQYF. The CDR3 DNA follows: TGCGCCAGCAGCTTACTAGGGGGAGCTACCACAGATACGCAGTATTTT.